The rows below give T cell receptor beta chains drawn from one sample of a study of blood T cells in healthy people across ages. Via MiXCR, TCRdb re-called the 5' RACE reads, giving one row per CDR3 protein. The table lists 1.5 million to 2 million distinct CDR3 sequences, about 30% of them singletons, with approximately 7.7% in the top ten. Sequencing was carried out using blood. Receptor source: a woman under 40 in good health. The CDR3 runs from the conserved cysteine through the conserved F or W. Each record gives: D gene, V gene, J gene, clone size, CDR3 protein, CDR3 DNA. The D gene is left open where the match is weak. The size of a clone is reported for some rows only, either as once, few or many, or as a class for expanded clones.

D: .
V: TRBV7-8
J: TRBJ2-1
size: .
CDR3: CASSPALDYNEQFF
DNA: TGTGCCAGCAGCCCCGCCCTGGATTACAATGAGCAGTTCTTC

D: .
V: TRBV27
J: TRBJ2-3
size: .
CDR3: CASSTGQSSTDTQYF
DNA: TGTGCCAGCAGTACGGGACAAAGCAGCACAGATACGCAGTATTTT

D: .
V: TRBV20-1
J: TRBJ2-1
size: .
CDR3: CSAGNSDSYNEQFF
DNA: TGCAGTGCTGGAAACAGCGACTCCTACAATGAGCAGTTCTTC

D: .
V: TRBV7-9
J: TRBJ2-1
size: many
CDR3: CASSPIVEQFF
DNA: TGTGCCAGCAGCCCCATTGTTGAGCAGTTCTTC

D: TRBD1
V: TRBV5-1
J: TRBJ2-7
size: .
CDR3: CASSREGQSYEQYF
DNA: TGCGCCAGCAGCCGAGAGGGACAGTCCTACGAGCAGTACTTC

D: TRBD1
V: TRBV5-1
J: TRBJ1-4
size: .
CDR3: CASSLEGQGVPNEKLFF
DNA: TGCGCCAGCAGCTTGGAGGGACAGGGTGTACCAAATGAAAAACTGTTTTTT

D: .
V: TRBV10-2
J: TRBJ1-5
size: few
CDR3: CASAEYSNQPQHF
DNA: TGCGCCAGCGCAGAGTATAGCAATCAGCCCCAGCATTTT

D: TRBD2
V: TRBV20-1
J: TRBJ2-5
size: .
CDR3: CSAGLGEGSLTQYF
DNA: TGCAGTGCCGGGCTGGGGGAGGGGTCCCTGACCCAGTACTTC

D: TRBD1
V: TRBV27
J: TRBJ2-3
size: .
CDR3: CASSPDRGSTDTRYF
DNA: TGTGCCAGCAGCCCAGACAGGGGGAGCACAGATACGCGGTATTTT

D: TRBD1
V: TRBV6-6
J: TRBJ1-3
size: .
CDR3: CASSTMGQRNTIYF
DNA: TGTGCCAGCAGCACAATGGGACAGAGAAACACCATATATTTT

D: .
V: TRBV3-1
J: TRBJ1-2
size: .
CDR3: CASSQEGLWNYGYTF
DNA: TGTGCCAGCAGCCAAGAGGGACTCTGGAACTATGGCTACACCTTC

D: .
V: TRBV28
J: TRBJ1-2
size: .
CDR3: CASTLKGRYGYTF
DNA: TGTGCCAGCACCCTCAAAGGGAGATATGGCTACACCTTC

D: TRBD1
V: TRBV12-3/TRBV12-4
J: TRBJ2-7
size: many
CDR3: CASSVRQGSSYEQYF
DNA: TGTGCCAGCAGTGTAAGACAGGGTTCCTCCTACGAGCAGTACTTC

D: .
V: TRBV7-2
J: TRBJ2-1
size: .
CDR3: CASSLGRRSNEQFF
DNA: TGTGCCAGCAGCTTAGGCAGGAGATCGAATGAGCAGTTCTTC